The 7 T cell receptor beta chains presented below share a single source sample, sequenced in a study of STAT3 mutations in large granular lymphocyte leukemia (dated by TCRdb to between 2019 and 2020). Their recognized antigens are unknown. The receptor library was made with the immunoSEQ multiplex PCR assay. TCRdb took over this immuneACCESS table, retaining in-frame rearrangements with V and J assigned. Such tables are incomplete; in checked studies, under half of the missing clones stem from an unresolved V gene, and the remainder is unexplained. A total of 2,500 to 3,500 clones appear in this sample, 43% of them only once. The ten largest make up approximately 60% of the sample. Results the study describes overall, beyond this receptor: At least one immunodominant TCRbeta clonotype was present in every T-LGLL patient, and multiple immunodominant subclonotypes appeared in about half of the T-LGLL patients.

The sample was peripheral blood mononuclear cells. Source of these receptors: a man aged 50 or older with T-cell large granular lymphocyte leukemia. Some clones in this sample may be carry-over from other donors' samples. The age is the age at diagnosis.

V usage is TRBV5-1 and J usage is TRBJ2-5; 9 positions agree with TRBD2. Matching the DNA end better, TRBJ2-7 makes the J call doubtful. CDR1 and CDR2 from the germline V gene are SGHRS and YFSETQ. The CDR3 loop spans 15 amino acids. The CDR3, as DNA: TGCGCCAGCAGCTTGCTGGCGGGAGGGGCCTACGAGCAGTACTTC. Its protein product is CASSLLAGGAYEQYF.

There are a few counts of this clone. This sequence joins TRBV5-4 and TRBJ2-1; TRBD1 matches at 8 bases. CDR1 is SGHNT and CDR2 is YYREEE in the germline V gene (reference sequence). J was trimmed by 6 bases and V by 3 bases; bases with no gene match: 5. The CDR3 has 14 amino acids. The CDR3 protein is CASSWTGQPNEQFF. The CDR3 bases are TGTGCCAGCAGCTGGACAGGGCAACCCAATGAGCAGTTCTTC.

This clone appeared a few times. This rearrangement joins TRBV6-1 to TRBJ1-5; no clear D gene. Germline V gene lookup returns CDR1 MNHNS and CDR2 SASEGT. The CDR3 consists of 13 residues. Trimming took 6 bases from V and 5 from J, leaving 11 bases between them. This CDR3 is CASSIYGDQPQHF. CDR3 coding DNA: TGTGCCAGCAGCATCTACGGGGATCAGCCCCAGCATTTT.

The chain carries TRBV18 and TRBJ1-3; D unclear. The CDR3 runs 13 residues. V lost 3 bases and J 4 bases, leaving 7 bases between the germline ends. The germline V gene has CDR1 KGHSH and CDR2 LQKENI. This CDR3 reads CASSPLGGNTIYF. DNA for the CDR3: TGTGCCAGCTCACCGCTCGGCGGAAACACCATATATTTT.

V usage is TRBV7-9 and J usage is TRBJ2-1; 9 bases are a match to TRBD2. Germline V lookup: CDR1 SEHNR, CDR2 FQNEAQ (reference sequence). The CDR3 length is 16 residues. The J segment lost 1 base and the V segment lost 4 bases, leaving 5 bases of the junction unmatched. Written as DNA, the CDR3 is TGTGCCAGCAGCTCCCCGACTAGCGGTTCCTACAATGAGCAGTTCTTC. This sequence encodes CASSSPTSGSYNEQFF.

This sequence joins TRBV5-1 and TRBJ2-7; TRBD2 matches 7 bases. Looked up from germline, CDR1 is SGHRS and CDR2 is YFSETQ. The CDR3 runs to 16 residues. V lost 4 bases and J lost 3; bases outside the gene matches: 13. The DNA of the CDR3 is TGCGCCAGCAGCCCGGGGAGGGCCCTTCAATTCTACGAGCAGTACTTC. Residues: CASSPGRALQFYEQYF.

This rearrangement joins TRBV6-6 to TRBJ1-5; TRBD1 aligns across 9 bases. This CDR3 is 15 amino acids long. Germline values: CDR1 MNHNY, CDR2 SVGAGI (reference sequence). The junction had 7 bases not matched to a gene; V was cut back by 6 bases and J by 4 bases. The CDR3 is CASSPGTGQNQPQHF. Written as DNA, the CDR3 is TGTGCCAGCAGCCCCGGGACAGGGCAAAATCAGCCCCAGCATTTT.